Below are 22 T cell receptor beta chains sequenced from a single sample in a study of shared clonotypes between healthy human individuals. Libraries were prepared by immunoSEQ multiplex PCR; TCRdb keeps only in-frame clonotypes and omits some of them. Of about 510,000 clones in the sample, almost 97% were seen once. Sequencing was performed on naive CD4+ T cells sorted from blood. Sample subset: CD45RA+ positively selected. The receptors shown here come from a woman aged 25 to 39 in good health.

The rearrangement uses TRBV5-4 and TRBJ2-7, with TRBD2 identical over 7 bases. The CDR3 consists of 14 residues. J was trimmed by 7 bases and V by 3 bases; bases with no gene match: 10. Germline assignment: CDR1 SGHNT and CDR2 YYREEE (reference sequence). The CDR3 region is CASSSAGGSGEQYF. In nucleotides, the CDR3 is TGTGCCAGCAGCTCCGCCGGCGGGAGCGGAGAGCAGTACTTC.

The chain couples TRBV2 to TRBJ1-3; 8 bases match TRBD1. The CDR3 has 17 amino acids. Germline V lookup: CDR1 SNHLY, CDR2 FYNNEI. V gave up 6 bases and J gave up 0 bases; unmatched junction bases: 10. DNA of the CDR3: TGTGCCAGCAGGCCGGGACAGGCGAGAGGCTCTGGAAACACCATATATTTT. Protein: CASRPGQARGSGNTIYF.

In regard to this clone: Germline is not matched at one junction end, which may reflect a read error. V is TRBV29-1 and J is TRBJ2-2; 8 bases match TRBD1. CDR1 is SQVTM and CDR2 is ANQGSEA in the germline V gene. The CDR3 runs to 14 residues. The CDR3 here is CSVQGARTSRGAVF. The CDR3 bases are TGCAGCGTCCAGGGGGCGCGGACCTCCCGGGGAGCTGTTTTT.

The chain employs TRBV6-1 and TRBJ2-7; 9 bases are a match to TRBD2. The CDR3 totals 14 residues. V lost 3 bases, J lost 3 bases, and 3 bases stayed unmatched. Germline V lookup: CDR1 MNHNS, CDR2 SASEGT. The CDR3 is CASSEGLAIYEQYF. DNA of the CDR3: TGTGCCAGCAGTGAGGGACTAGCCATCTACGAGCAGTACTTC.

The V and J genes are TRBV6-1 and TRBJ2-7; TRBD1 matches at 10 bases. The CDR3 runs 14 residues. The ends lost 5 bases at V and 4 bases at J; junction bases unmatched: 5. CDR1 is MNHNS, CDR2 SASEGT, per germline. Here the CDR3 reads CASSKDRGNYEQYF. For the CDR3, the DNA is TGTGCCAGCAGTAAGGACAGGGGGAATTACGAGCAGTACTTC.

The chain joins TRBV29-1 to TRBJ1-1; no definite D call. CDR1 is SQVTM and CDR2 is ANQGSEA in the germline V gene. Between the trimmed V and J ends, which lost 7 bases and 7 bases, there was a span of 13 bases. The CDR3 sequence is 11 residues long. CDR3 region: CSARGPGEAFF. CDR3 DNA: TGCAGCGCCAGAGGGCCCGGTGAAGCTTTCTTT.

This clone was detected once. The rearrangement joins TRBV30 to TRBJ2-5, with D unclear. From germline, CDR1 is GTSNPN and CDR2 SVGIG (reference sequence). This CDR3 has 13 amino acids. V lost 1 base to trimming and J lost 6 bases, with 12 bases between them. CDR3 in amino acids: CAWSAMTQKTQYF. DNA of the CDR3: TGTGCCTGGAGTGCCATGACCCAGAAGACCCAGTACTTC.

The V and J genes are TRBV5-8 and TRBJ2-1; the D gene is possibly TRBD2 (6 bases). V lost 8 bases and J lost 4, with 16 bases in between. This CDR3 spans 14 amino acids. CDR1 and CDR2 (germline): SGHTS, YDEGEE. Here the CDR3 reads CARAGSERYNEQFF. CDR3 DNA: TGTGCCAGGGCGGGGAGCGAGAGGTACAATGAGCAGTTCTTC.

This clone was seen a single time. This chain uses TRBV19 with TRBJ1-2, with D perhaps matching TRBD1 (6 bases). The germline V gene encodes CDR1 LNHDA and CDR2 SQIVND (reference sequence). Trimming shortened V by 3 bases and J by 0 bases, and 11 bases separated the two germline ends. The CDR3 has 15 residues. This chain's CDR3 is CASSMKTGSNYGYTF. The DNA of the CDR3 is TGTGCCAGTAGTATGAAGACAGGCTCTAACTATGGCTACACCTTC.

This chain connects TRBV19 to TRBJ2-3; D remains ambiguous. V lost 3 bases and J lost 4, with 14 bases in between. Per germline, CDR1 LNHDA and CDR2 SQIVND (reference sequence). CDR3 length equals 15 residues. This CDR3 reads CASSIGLHAPDTQYF. In nucleotides, the CDR3 is TGTGCCAGTAGTATTGGGCTCCATGCCCCAGATACGCAGTATTTT.

This sequence joins TRBV6-6 and TRBJ1-5; 11 bases align to TRBD1. V was pared by 2 bases and J by 6 bases, with 3 bases of the junction left unmatched. CDR1 and CDR2 from the germline V gene are MNHNY and SVGAGI (reference sequence). The CDR3 totals 15 residues. The CDR3 loop reads CASSYRGQGVQPQHF. Written as DNA, the CDR3 is TGTGCCAGCAGTTACCGGGGACAGGGGGTTCAGCCCCAGCATTTT.

V and J are TRBV2 and TRBJ2-1; no reliable D call. This CDR3 has 13 amino acids. Germline V gives CDR1 SNHLY, CDR2 FYNNEI. V was cut by 4 bases and J by 4 bases, with 8 bases left in between. The CDR3 DNA reads TGTGCCAGCAGTGGGTCCGAGTACAATGAGCAGTTCTTC. This translates into CASSGSEYNEQFF.

This clone was seen just once. J is TRBJ2-7 and V is TRBV18; 7 nucleotides agree with TRBD1. Losses at the gene ends were 6 bases for V and 1 base for J; bases not matched to a gene: 12. Germline V gene lookup returns CDR1 KGHSH and CDR2 LQKENI. This CDR3 is built from 16 residues. The CDR3 DNA follows: TGTGCCAGCTCCCCTACTAACAGGGGTCCTTCCTACGAGCAGTACTTC. Its translation: CASSPTNRGPSYEQYF.

The chain employs TRBV6-6 and TRBJ2-1; 10 nucleotides align to TRBD2. V was pared by 5 bases and J by 7 bases, with 8 bases of the junction left unmatched. The CDR3 has 15 amino acids. Germline lookup yields CDR1 MNHNY and CDR2 SVGAGI (reference sequence). DNA of the CDR3: TGTGCCAGCAGTCTTAGCGGGAGGAATTGGAATGAGCAGTTCTTC. Its translation: CASSLSGRNWNEQFF.

Written as DNA, the CDR3 is TGTGCCAGCAGTGCCACGGCCCTCGGCCTCTACGAGCAGTACTTC. Protein: CASSATALGLYEQYF. J is TRBJ2-7 and V is TRBV27; no clear D. This CDR3 spans 15 amino acids. Germline V gene lookup returns CDR1 MNHEY and CDR2 SMNVEV (reference sequence). Trimming stripped 5 bases from V and 3 bases from J, with 17 bases between.

The rearrangement joins TRBV19 to TRBJ2-1, with 11 bases aligning to TRBD2. The CDR3 has 16 residues. CDR1 and CDR2 from the germline V gene are LNHDA and SQIVND (reference sequence). The trim removed 3 bases at V and 9 bases at J, leaving 10 bases unmatched. The CDR3 DNA is TGTGCCAGTAGTATGGAGAGGACTAGCGGGTTCGGTGAGCAGTTCTTC. It yields the protein CASSMERTSGFGEQFF.

The chain carries TRBV4-2 and TRBJ2-7, with TRBD2 matching 10 bases. CDR1 is LGHNA, CDR2 YNFKEQ, per germline. V lost 1 base to trimming and J lost 3 bases; unmatched junction nucleotides: 9. The CDR3 covers 17 residues. The CDR3 nucleotides read TGTGCCAGCAGCCAAGTGTCTAGCGGGAGCCTCTACTACGAGCAGTACTTC. Translating it yields CASSQVSSGSLYYEQYF.

The chain is built from TRBV18 and TRBJ1-1; D gene ambiguous. Germline loops: CDR1 KGHSH, CDR2 LQKENI. The V end lost 1 base, the J end lost 4 bases, and 10 bases lay between the germline ends. The CDR3 covers 14 residues. The CDR3 region is CASSPLDLGTEAFF. The CDR3 bases are TGTGCCAGCTCACCACTAGATTTAGGCACTGAAGCTTTCTTT.

The chain joins TRBV2 to TRBJ2-5; 8 positions agree with TRBD2. J gave up 0 bases and V 2 bases, and 8 bases lay outside the gene matches. The CDR3 covers 17 residues. CDR1 and CDR2 from the germline V gene are SNHLY and FYNNEI. CDR3 DNA sequence: TGTGCCAGCAGTGAACCCCGACTACTAGCGGACCAAGAGACCCAGTACTTC. It yields the protein CASSEPRLLADQETQYF.

Comments on this clone: Other nucleotide sequences from this sample produce the same CDR3. This rearrangement joins TRBV19 to TRBJ1-1; D is unresolved. The CDR3 is 13 residues long. V lost 3 bases to trimming and J lost 1 base, with 6 bases between them. Looked up from germline, CDR1 is LNHDA and CDR2 is SQIVND (reference sequence). The CDR3 coding sequence is TGTGCCAGTAGTATTACTGAGAACACTGAAGCTTTCTTT. Translating it yields CASSITENTEAFF.

This clone was seen once. V and J are TRBV5-6 and TRBJ2-4, with 7 bases that match TRBD1. Trimming took 4 bases from V and 3 from J; bases not matched to a gene: 7. Germline V CDR1 and CDR2: SGHDT, YYEEEE. The CDR3 has 15 amino acids. In DNA, the CDR3 is TGTGCCAGCAGCCCGACAGGGATGGGCAAAAACATTCAGTACTTC. Protein: CASSPTGMGKNIQYF. Full variable domain (rest looked up from reference TRBV5-6 and TRBJ2-4): DAGVTQSPTHLIKTRGQQVTLRCSPKSGHDTVSWYQQALGQGPQFIFQYYEEEERQRGNFPDRFSGHQFPNYSSELNVNALLLGDSALYLCASSPTGMGKNIQYFGAGTRLSVL.

This clone was seen once. The chain combines TRBV7-9 with TRBJ1-2; D might be TRBD1 (6 bases). Per the germline V gene, CDR1 is SEHNR and CDR2 is FQNEAQ (reference sequence). The CDR3 length is 13 residues. Trimming stripped 3 bases from V and 3 bases from J, with 8 bases between. The CDR3 here is CASSFRTDYGYTF. The DNA for the CDR3 is TGTGCCAGCAGCTTTAGGACAGACTATGGCTACACCTTC.